This T cell receptor beta chain was captured by sequencing in a study of T cell responses to AZD1222 COVID-19 vaccine. Findings and caveats of the study: A reported finding is that nearly half of spike-specific TCRs target unmutated variant regions. Just a handful of people given AZD1222 tested seropositive at baseline.

This table comes from immunoSEQ multiplex PCR, and its TCRdb copy is limited to in-frame clones, with some not included. The repertoire holds some 150,000 clones, with 75% to 90% as singletons. As concerns this clone: No antigen is known for it.

V lost 4 bases, J lost 0 bases, and 16 bases lay in between. This CDR3 is built from 17 residues. Germline V gene lookup returns CDR1 SGHVS and CDR2 FNYEAQ. The chain uses TRBV7-6 and TRBJ1-3; TRBD1 is a possible D gene (5 bases). The receptor comes from an adult who received the AZD1222 COVID-19 vaccine. This material consisted of peripheral blood, taken 28 days after the second AZD1222 dose. CDR3 loop: CASSSWSRGLSGNTIYF. DNA of the CDR3: TGTGCCAGCAGCTCATGGTCAAGGGGCCTCTCTGGAAACACCATATATTTT.